The 12 T cell receptor beta chains in this list originate from one sample, sequenced in a study of cytomegalovirus exposure and HLA in healthy donors. This PCR relied on a set of 60 Vbeta primers and 13 Jbeta primers. Sequenced by immunoSEQ multiplex PCR; TCRdb stores in-frame clones only, minus some. The sample holds some 150,000 clones, 70% to 80% seen once. Sequencing used PBMCs. The receptor source for this set is a woman between 45 and 60 years old in good health and CMV-seronegative.

The chain recombines TRBV7-9 with TRBJ1-4; 10 positions agree with TRBD1. Germline loops: CDR1 SEHNR, CDR2 FQNEAQ (reference sequence). Losses at the gene ends were 6 bases for V and 8 bases for J; bases not matched to a gene: 6. This CDR3 region has 14 residues. The CDR3 DNA reads TGTGCCAGCAGTTCGGGGACAGGGGAGGAAAAACTGTTTTTT. Translating it yields CASSSGTGEEKLFF.

This sequence joins TRBV29-1 and TRBJ1-1, with no clear D. Deletions cut 2 bases from V and 7 bases from J, with 8 bases between. Germline V gives CDR1 SQVTM, CDR2 ANQGSEA. The CDR3 extends over 11 amino acids. DNA for the CDR3: TGCAGCGTTGAATTCGGGAGTGAAGCTTTCTTT. This translates into CSVEFGSEAFF.

The J gene is TRBJ2-7, the V gene TRBV9; no clear D gene. CDR1 and CDR2 from the germline V gene are SGDLS and YYNGEE. This CDR3 is 14 amino acids long. The germline V and J ends were trimmed by 2 bases and 0 bases, with 9 bases remaining between them. For the CDR3, the DNA is TGTGCCAGCAGCGTGGGCACTGTCTCCTACGAGCAGTACTTC. Its protein is CASSVGTVSYEQYF.

The chain combines TRBV19 with TRBJ2-5, with 9 bases that match TRBD1. There are 13 residues in the CDR3. V was pared by 6 bases and J by 4 bases, with 3 bases of the junction left unmatched. The germline V gene has CDR1 LNHDA and CDR2 SQIVND (reference sequence). For the CDR3, the DNA is TGTGCCAGTAGCTTGACAGGGGGAGAGACCCAGTACTTC. Protein product: CASSLTGGETQYF.

The rearrangement uses TRBV10-3 and TRBJ2-5, with 8 bases aligning to TRBD2. CDR3 size: 13 residues. CDR1 and CDR2 from the germline V gene are ENHRY and SYGVKD. The V gene end was trimmed by 7 bases and the J gene end by 5 bases; junction bases not matched to a gene: 6. CDR3 DNA: TGTGCCATCAAACCAGCGGGAGAGGAGACCCAGTACTTC. Translating gives CAIKPAGEETQYF.

The V gene is TRBV10-3, the J gene TRBJ2-2; 7 nucleotides agree with TRBD2. Germline V gene data show CDR1 as ENHRY and CDR2 as SYGVKD. The CDR3 extends over 15 amino acids. With 3 bases clipped from V and 6 bases from J, the junction kept 7 bases outside the gene matches. The CDR3 protein is CAISDPREGAGELFF. CDR3 bases: TGTGCCATCAGTGACCCCAGGGAGGGAGCCGGGGAGCTGTTTTTT.

The gene calls are TRBV19 and TRBJ2-7; 8 bases are shared with TRBD1. The CDR3 consists of 15 residues. J gave up 6 bases and V 6 bases, and 13 bases lay outside the gene matches. Germline V lookup: CDR1 LNHDA, CDR2 SQIVND (reference sequence). DNA for the CDR3: TGTGCCAGTAGCACAGGACAGGGTCGGTGGGGCGAGCAGTACTTC. It encodes CASSTGQGRWGEQYF.

The chain links TRBV6-1 to TRBJ2-5; 16 nucleotides match TRBD2. The germline gives CDR1 MNHNS, CDR2 SASEGT. With V trimmed by 4 bases and J by 5 bases, 7 bases remained unmatched. CDR3 size: 17 residues. CDR3 bases: TGTGCCAGCAGTGGGGGACTAGCGGGAGGGTTGGGGGAGACCCAGTACTTC. Translated: CASSGGLAGGLGETQYF.

The rearrangement links TRBV5-1 to TRBJ2-3; 8 nucleotides align to TRBD1. The germline CDR1 and CDR2 sequences are SGHRS and YFSETQ. There are 15 residues in the CDR3. Trimming took 7 bases from V and 3 from J; bases not matched to a gene: 10. The CDR3 DNA is TGCGCCAGCGTTCCGGACAGGGTACAAACAGATACGCAGTATTTT. It specifies CASVPDRVQTDTQYF.

This clone was observed once. DNA for the CDR3: TGCGCCAGCAGCTTGGTGTCCGGGGGGGCATACACCGGGGAGCTGTTTTTT. Translating gives CASSLVSGGAYTGELFF. V is TRBV5-1 and J is TRBJ2-2; 8 bases fit TRBD2. CDR3 size: 17 residues. Germline CDR1 SGHRS, CDR2 YFSETQ. J lost 3 bases, V lost 0 bases, and 7 bases had no gene match.

The chain uses TRBV5-1 and TRBJ2-1, with 8 bases aligning to TRBD1. This CDR3 comprises 17 residues. Per germline, CDR1 SGHRS and CDR2 YFSETQ. The V segment lost 6 bases and the J segment 0 bases; nucleotides outside the gene matches: 11. The CDR3 nucleotides read TGCGCCAGCACCCCTCGGATCCAGGGGGCCTCCTACAATGAGCAGTTCTTC. Its protein product is CASTPRIQGASYNEQFF. The full variable domain, with the rest looked up from reference TRBV5-1 and TRBJ2-1, is KAGVTQTPRYLIKTRGQQVTLSCSPISGHRSVSWYQQTPGQGLQFLFEYFSETQRNKGNFPGRFSGRQFSNSRSEMNVSTLELGDSALYLCASTPRIQGASYNEQFFGPGTRLTVL.

CDR3 in amino acids: CASSFPNSQETQYF. The CDR3 DNA follows: TGTGCCAGCAGCTTTCCCAACAGCCAAGAGACCCAGTACTTC. The chain combines TRBV13 with TRBJ2-5, with D hard to call. The CDR3 consists of 14 residues. V gave up 3 bases and J gave up 1 base, with 9 bases separating them. In germline, CDR1 is PRHDT, CDR2 FYEKMQ (reference sequence). Looking up the rest from reference TRBV13 and TRBJ2-5 gives the full variable domain: AAGVIQSPRHLIKEKRETATLKCYPIPRHDTVYWYQQGPGQDPQFLISFYEKMQSDKGSIPDRFSAQQFSDYHSELNMSSLELGDSALYFCASSFPNSQETQYFGPGTRLLVL.